Below are 27 T cell receptor beta chains sequenced from a single sample in a study of T cells and Merkel cell carcinoma outcomes. Profiling relied on immunoSEQ multiplex PCR, and the TCRdb table lists in-frame clones only, not all of them. The sample contains 12,000 or so clones, nearly 97% of which appear only once. Sequencing was performed on tumor tissue from Merkel cell carcinoma. The receptors were gathered from a human donor with Merkel cell carcinoma.

The V and J genes are TRBV30 and TRBJ1-4; TRBD1 agrees at 9 bases. Germline V gene sequence: CDR1 GTSNPN, CDR2 SVGIG (reference sequence). This CDR3 is 13 amino acids long. After removal of 3 bases from V and 7 bases from J, the junction contained 3 bases not matched to a gene. The CDR3 DNA follows: TGTGCCTGGAGCAAGGACAGGGGTGAAAAACTGTTTTTT. This translates into CAWSKDRGEKLFF.

Concerning this clone: A junction end diverges from the germline sequence, so it may reflect a read error. This sequence joins TRBV7-8 and TRBJ1-2, with unresolved D. CDR3 length: 13 residues. CDR1 and CDR2 from the germline V gene are SGHVS and FQNEAQ. CDR3 sequence (DNA): TGTGCCAGCAGCTTAAGTCAGGTTTATGGCTACACTTTC. Amino acids: CASSLSQVYGYTF.

The chain couples TRBV27 to TRBJ2-3; weak D call: TRBD2 (5 bases). The CDR3 sequence is 14 residues long. Trimming pared 7 bases from V and 6 bases from J, leaving 17 bases between. In germline, CDR1 is MNHEY, CDR2 SMNVEV (reference sequence). CDR3 DNA sequence: TGTGCCAGCATTGTTAGGGCGGGTAGCGATACGCAGTATTTT. It yields the protein CASIVRAGSDTQYF.

The CDR3 here is CASSLRQGASGYTF. In nucleotides, the CDR3 is TGTGCCAGCAGTTTACGACAGGGGGCTAGTGGCTACACCTTC. The rearrangement links TRBV28 to TRBJ1-2; the match to TRBD1 covers 10 bases. CDR3 length equals 14 residues. Trimming cost V 2 bases and J 7 bases; bases outside gene matches: 4. Germline CDR1 reads MDHEN; CDR2 reads SYDVKM.

The rearrangement joins TRBV11-2 to TRBJ2-3, with TRBD1 as a possible D gene (5 bases). CDR1 and CDR2 (germline): SGHAT, FQNNGV. The CDR3 has 15 amino acids. V was shortened by 5 bases and J by 2 bases, with 14 bases between the two germline ends. The CDR3 spells CASSLTGGSTDTQYF. CDR3 sequence (DNA): TGTGCCAGCAGCCTCACAGGCGGTTCCACAGATACGCAGTATTTT.

The chain carries TRBV20-1 and TRBJ1-1; D gene unclear. The V gene lost 6 bases and the J gene lost 1 base, with 6 bases spanning the gap. CDR3 length: 11 residues. The germline CDR1 and CDR2 sequences are DFQATT and SNEGSKA (reference sequence). Here the CDR3 DNA reads TGCAGTGCGTGGGGGAACACTGAAGCTTTCTTT. It specifies CSAWGNTEAFF.

The chain couples TRBV7-3 to TRBJ2-6; D gene unclear. This CDR3 contains 16 residues. The V end lost 3 bases, the J end lost 0 bases, and 9 bases lay between the germline ends. CDR1 is SGHTA and CDR2 is FQGTGA in the germline V gene. CDR3 DNA: TGTGCCAGCAGCTTCCACTTAGGCTCTGGGGCCAACGTCCTGACTTTC. This sequence encodes CASSFHLGSGANVLTF.

The genes are TRBV5-1 and TRBJ1-1; D gene unclear. Germline-derived CDR1 and CDR2 are SGHRS and YFSETQ. V gave up 4 bases and J gave up 5 bases, with 9 bases separating them. The CDR3 contains 12 residues. Written as DNA, the CDR3 is TGCGCCAGCAGCCGGACTGATACTGAAGCTTTCTTT. Encoded protein: CASSRTDTEAFF. Combining the CDR3 with reference TRBV5-1 and TRBJ1-1 gives the whole variable domain KAGVTQTPRYLIKTRGQQVTLSCSPISGHRSVSWYQQTPGQGLQFLFEYFSETQRNKGNFPGRFSGRQFSNSRSEMNVSTLELGDSALYLCASSRTDTEAFFGQGTRLTVV.

The chain employs TRBV27 and TRBJ2-7; D possibly corresponds to TRBD2 (6 bases). Trimming removed 5 bases at V and 0 bases at J, with 14 bases between. Looked up from germline, CDR1 is MNHEY and CDR2 is SMNVEV (reference sequence). CDR3 length: 15 amino acids. The CDR3 DNA sequence: TGTGCCAGCAGTCCTGCCGGGACTCCCTCCTACGAGCAGTACTTC. It is translated as CASSPAGTPSYEQYF.

The V and J genes are TRBV18 and TRBJ2-6, with a weak D call TRBD1 (6 bases). The CDR3 totals 16 residues. V gave up 6 bases and J gave up 0 bases, with 12 bases separating them. Per the germline V gene, CDR1 is KGHSH and CDR2 is LQKENI. The CDR3 loop is CASSRQAISGANVLTF. In DNA, the CDR3 is TGTGCCAGCTCGAGACAGGCGATCTCTGGGGCCAACGTCCTGACTTTC.

V is TRBV18 and J is TRBJ2-1, with 10 bases aligning to TRBD1. The V segment lost 3 bases and the J segment 9 bases; nucleotides outside the gene matches: 8. CDR1 is KGHSH and CDR2 is LQKENI in the germline V gene. The CDR3 runs to 15 residues. The CDR3 sequence: CASSPRQGAHFEQFF. CDR3 DNA sequence: TGTGCCAGCTCACCCCGACAGGGGGCGCATTTTGAGCAGTTCTTC.

This chain links TRBV2 with TRBJ1-1; 7 bases map to TRBD1. The CDR3 runs to 14 residues. Germline V gene data show CDR1 as SNHLY and CDR2 as FYNNEI. V trimming: 5 bases; J trimming: 2 bases; junction bases outside the gene matches: 5. The CDR3 spells CASSPDRRNTEAFF. In DNA, the CDR3 is TGTGCCAGCAGTCCGGACAGGCGAAACACTGAAGCTTTCTTT. The entire variable domain, with the rest obtained from reference TRBV2 and TRBJ1-1, is as follows: EPEVTQTPSHQVTQMGQEVILRCVPISNHLYFYWYRQILGQKVEFLVSFYNNEISEKSEIFDDQFSVERPDGSNFTLKIRSTKLEDSAMYFCASSPDRRNTEAFFGQGTRLTVV.

The CDR3 reads CASSPVAEGDTQYF. CDR3 DNA sequence: TGTGCCAGCTCACCAGTGGCGGAGGGAGATACGCAGTATTTT. This chain links TRBV18 with TRBJ2-3, with D possibly TRBD2 on 6 matching bases. CDR1 and CDR2 from the germline V gene are KGHSH and LQKENI. CDR3 size: 14 residues. Between the trimmed V and J ends, which lost 2 bases and 5 bases, there was a span of 11 bases.

The rearrangement uses TRBV6-1 and TRBJ2-1; tentative D call: TRBD1 (5 bases). V lost 2 bases and J lost 7, with 21 bases in between. The CDR3 has 17 residues. Germline CDR1 is MNHNS and CDR2 is SASEGT. CDR3 sequence: CASSEYLKGQGWNEQFF. Written as DNA, the CDR3 is TGTGCCAGCAGTGAATATTTGAAAGGGCAGGGTTGGAATGAGCAGTTCTTC.

The chain combines TRBV18 with TRBJ1-4; D is undetermined. There are 12 residues in the CDR3. In germline, CDR1 is KGHSH, CDR2 LQKENI. Trimming cost V 5 bases and J 8 bases, with 9 bases left between them. Here the CDR3 reads CASSADKEKLFF. The CDR3 coding sequence is TGTGCCAGCTCAGCAGATAAGGAAAAACTGTTTTTT.

This chain's CDR3 is CASSLVGRLGSYNEQFF. The CDR3 DNA reads as TGTGCCAGCTCTCTCGTAGGGCGACTAGGGTCCTACAATGAGCAGTTCTTC. The chain employs TRBV18 and TRBJ2-1, with a possible D match to TRBD2 (6 bases). This CDR3 region has 17 residues. Trimming removed 6 bases from V and 1 base from J, with 19 bases in between. Germline CDR1 and CDR2: KGHSH and LQKENI.

The V and J genes are TRBV30 and TRBJ1-2, with D uncertain. Germline V gives CDR1 GTSNPN, CDR2 SVGIG (reference sequence). V was cut by 0 bases and J by 8 bases, with 16 bases left in between. The CDR3 runs to 14 residues. The CDR3 is CAWSVKEPIRGYTF. For the CDR3, the DNA is TGTGCCTGGAGTGTTAAGGAACCTATCAGAGGCTACACCTTC.

The chain couples TRBV7-2 to TRBJ2-1; D uncertain. The CDR3 length is 13 residues. With 1 base removed from V and 3 bases from J, the gap between germline ends came to 4 bases. Germline assignment: CDR1 SGHTA and CDR2 FQGNSA. The CDR3 here is CASSLEIYNEQFF. The DNA for the CDR3 is TGTGCCAGCAGCTTAGAAATCTACAATGAGCAGTTCTTC.

The rearrangement joins TRBV27 to TRBJ2-3; a possible D gene is TRBD2 (5 bases). The CDR3 extends over 16 amino acids. Trimming left V 5 bases short and J 0 bases short, with 15 bases between. CDR1 is MNHEY, CDR2 SMNVEV, per germline (reference sequence). The CDR3 DNA sequence: TGTGCCAGCAGTCCCTGGGCCAGCGGAAGCACAGATACGCAGTATTTT. This translates into CASSPWASGSTDTQYF.

The table lists this clone with a count of one. The rearrangement joins TRBV27 to TRBJ1-3, with D uncertain. The length of the CDR3 is 14 residues. Trimming pared 4 bases from V and 0 bases from J, leaving 7 bases between. CDR1 is MNHEY and CDR2 is SMNVEV in the germline V gene (reference sequence). This CDR3 reads CASSSHNSGNTIYF. CDR3 in DNA: TGTGCCAGCAGTTCTCACAACTCTGGAAACACCATATATTTT.

This clone has just a few counts. V gene TRBV12-2 combines with J gene TRBJ2-3. TRBV12-2 is tagged as a pseudogene. The CDR3 runs 15 residues. The CDR3 nucleotides read TGTGCAAGTCGTGGGCAGGAGTGTATGACAGATACGCAGTATTTT. Translating it yields CASRGQECMTDTQYF.

This clone has a single count. The J gene is TRBJ2-2, the V gene TRBV5-1; no clear D gene. The V gene lost 0 bases and the J gene lost 4 bases, with 7 bases spanning the gap. The CDR3 is 14 amino acids. Germline CDR1 is SGHRS and CDR2 is YFSETQ. The CDR3 reads CASSLVSTTGELFF. As DNA, the CDR3 is TGCGCCAGCAGCTTGGTCTCCACCACCGGGGAGCTGTTTTTT.

CDR3 sequence: CAWSVNPRGGTQYF. In DNA form, the CDR3 reads TGTGCCTGGAGTGTAAACCCCCGAGGGGGCACGCAGTATTTT. This rearrangement joins TRBV30 to TRBJ2-3, with 7 positions matching TRBD1. V lost 0 bases, J lost 9 bases, and 9 bases stayed unmatched. Germline V gene sequence: CDR1 GTSNPN, CDR2 SVGIG (reference sequence). The CDR3 has 14 amino acids.

The chain uses TRBV7-3 and TRBJ1-1; D remains unclear. The germline gives CDR1 SGHTA, CDR2 FQGTGA. This CDR3 contains 14 residues. The V gene lost 5 bases and the J gene lost 3 bases, with 13 bases spanning the gap. CDR3 DNA sequence: TGTGCCAGCAGCACGGCGGTTACGGACACTGAAGCTTTCTTT. Translation gives CASSTAVTDTEAFF.

This chain connects TRBV29-1 to TRBJ1-1; D is possibly TRBD1 (6 bases). Trimming shortened V by 8 bases and J by 3 bases, and 19 bases separated the two germline ends. Germline V gene lookup returns CDR1 SQVTM and CDR2 ANQGSEA. This CDR3 has 14 residues. CDR3: CSSYAGGRDTEAFF. CDR3 in DNA: TGCAGCTCTTACGCCGGGGGCAGGGACACTGAAGCTTTCTTT.

This chain joins TRBV29-1 and TRBJ1-2; D unresolved. The germline gives CDR1 SQVTM, CDR2 ANQGSEA. V lost 8 bases and J 0 bases, leaving 16 bases between the germline ends. The CDR3 consists of 14 residues. The CDR3 region is CSPHRRGANYGYTF. The CDR3 bases are TGCAGCCCACACCGGCGGGGAGCTAACTATGGCTACACCTTC.

The genes are TRBV29-1 and TRBJ1-2; 8 positions agree with TRBD1. The CDR3 extends over 13 amino acids. Germline loops: CDR1 SQVTM, CDR2 ANQGSEA. The trim removed 5 bases at V and 2 bases at J, leaving 4 bases unmatched. CDR3 sequence: CSVSGQGNYGYTF. The CDR3 DNA follows: TGCAGCGTTTCCGGACAGGGCAACTATGGCTACACCTTC.